This TCR beta chain comes out of a study of cytomegalovirus exposure and HLA in healthy donors. Germline CDR1 SGDLS, CDR2 YYNGEE. This CDR3 has 12 amino acids. Trimming took 4 bases from V and 7 from J, leaving 9 bases between them. PCR used 60 Vbeta primers and 13 Jbeta primers. Profiling relied on immunoSEQ multiplex PCR, and the TCRdb table lists in-frame clones only, not all of them. The table has about 120,000 clones, over 60% seen once. The gene calls are TRBV9 and TRBJ2-1; tentatively, D is TRBD1 (5 bases). This sequence originates from a middle-aged woman in good health and CMV-seropositive. Sequencing was performed on PBMCs. The CDR3 is CASSQDNNEQFF. In DNA, the CDR3 is TGTGCCAGCAGCCAGGACAATAATGAGCAGTTCTTC.